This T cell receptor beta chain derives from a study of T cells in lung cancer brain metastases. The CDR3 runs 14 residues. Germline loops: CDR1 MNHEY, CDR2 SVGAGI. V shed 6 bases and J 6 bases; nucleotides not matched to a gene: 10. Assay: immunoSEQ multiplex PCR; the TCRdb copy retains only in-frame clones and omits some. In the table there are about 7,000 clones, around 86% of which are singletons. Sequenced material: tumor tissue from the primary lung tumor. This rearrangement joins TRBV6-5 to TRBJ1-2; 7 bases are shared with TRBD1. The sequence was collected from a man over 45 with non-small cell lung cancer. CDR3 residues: CASRTTGTVHGYTF. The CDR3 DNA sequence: TGTGCCAGCAGGACCACTGGGACAGTCCATGGCTACACCTTC.